Detailed here is one T cell receptor beta chain. Its antigen remains unknown. A much larger clonotype is one base distant, so this may be a read error. The sample is drawn from a study of regulatory T cells in long-lasting Graves disease. General observations from the study: Peripheral blood was the sole material, not thyroid tissue. Relative to newly diagnosed Graves' patients, persistent ones had lower TCR diversity.

The ends were cut back, 2 bases at V and 11 bases at J, with 13 bases in the middle. This CDR3 is 12 amino acids long. The V gene's germline CDR1 is SGHDT and CDR2 YYEEEE. Building the TCR beta libraries relied on iRepertoire HTBI primers, and CDR3 regions underwent Arm-PCR. Source study methods: Roughly 65 TRBV and roughly 13 TRBJ segments were identified across samples. TCRdb re-called the multiplex PCR reads with MiXCR, one entry per CDR3 protein. What appears here as the V and J calls and clone size reflects TCRdb's work, not the paper's. The sample shows 200,000 to 300,000 distinct CDR3 sequences, around 21% of them seen only once. The time point was: newly diagnosed GD, antithyroid drugs for less than 3 months. After RNA was extracted from PBMCs, the TCR library was made from it.

The clonotype comes from a female donor with Graves disease. The chain recombines TRBV5-6 with TRBJ1-1; D call uncertain. Sample: peripheral blood mononuclear cells (PBMCs), taken at new diagnosis, from a patient treated with antithyroid drugs. This chain's CDR3 is CASSLSSVFAFF. The CDR3 DNA follows: TGTGCCAGCAGCTTAAGCAGCGTCTTCGCTTTCTTT.